This is a list of T cell receptor beta chains from one sample in a study of T cell changes during pregnancy in multiple sclerosis. TCRdb's table, derived via immunoSEQ multiplex PCR, lists solely in-frame clones and lacks some. The sample holds 54,000 or so clones, around 95% seen once. The sequenced sample was CD4+ T cells from peripheral blood mononuclear cells, obtained before pregnancy. The receptors were gathered from a female donor with multiple sclerosis, enrolled in a pregnancy study. The CDR3 runs from the conserved cysteine through the conserved F or W. A D gene is named only where the DNA matches it firmly. Only part of the rows carry a size: once, few, many, or a class if the clone is expanded.

D gene,V gene,J gene,clone size,CDR3 DNA,CDR3 protein
NA,TRBV18,TRBJ2-3,NA,TGTGCCAGCTCACCAACAGGGCCCATTAGCACAGATACGCAGTATTTT,CASSPTGPISTDTQYF
NA,TRBV18,TRBJ1-2,NA,TGTGCCAGCTCACCTCAGGGGTTGGTCGGCTACACCTTC,CASSPQGLVGYTF
TRBD2,TRBV18,TRBJ2-3,once,TGTGCCAGCTCCAGCGCGGGAGATGGAGATACGCAGTATTTT,CASSSAGDGDTQYF
TRBD1,TRBV6-5,TRBJ2-1,NA,TGTGCCAGCACCTTTATACAGGGGAATGAGCAGTTCTTC,CASTFIQGNEQFF
TRBD2,TRBV18,TRBJ2-2,once,TGTGCCAGCTCACCCCTCGCTAGCGGGGGTGAAACCGGGGAGCTGTTTTTT,CASSPLASGGETGELFF
TRBD1,TRBV6-1,TRBJ1-5,NA,TGTGCCAGCAGTGAAGCGCGGGTTTGGGGACAGGAGAATCAGCCCCAGCATTTT,CASSEARVWGQENQPQHF
NA,TRBV19,TRBJ2-7,NA,TGTGCCAGTAGTATAGGCTCGAGCTCCTACGAGCAGTACTTC,CASSIGSSSYEQYF
TRBD2,TRBV28,TRBJ2-7,NA,TGTGCCAGCAGTTCCGGGACTACCTTCTCCTACGAGCAGTACTTC,CASSSGTTFSYEQYF
TRBD1,TRBV13,TRBJ1-2,once,TGTGCCAGCAGCTTTACAGGGGGTGGAAACTATGGCTACACCTTC,CASSFTGGGNYGYTF
NA,TRBV28,TRBJ2-3,once,TGTGCCACCATCGGACTTCCTATCACAGATACGCAGTATTTT,CATIGLPITDTQYF
NA,TRBV30,TRBJ1-1,NA,TGTGCCTGGAACCGGGTAGCTGAAGCTTTCTTT,CAWNRVAEAFF
NA,TRBV15,TRBJ1-1,NA,TGTGCCACCAGAGACGGGAGTGCGAACACTGAAGCTTTCTTT,CATRDGSANTEAFF
NA,TRBV7-9,TRBJ1-3,NA,TGTGCCAGCACCCTAAGGACAGTCGACTCTGGAAACACCATATATTTT,CASTLRTVDSGNTIYF
NA,TRBV9,TRBJ2-3,NA,TGTGCCAGCAGCCCTCGATTAGCGGGCACAGATACGCAGTATTTT,CASSPRLAGTDTQYF
TRBD2,TRBV5-6,TRBJ2-5,NA,TGTGCCAGCAGCGGAAGCGGGAGGGCAGAGACCCAGTACTTC,CASSGSGRAETQYF
NA,TRBV12-2,TRBJ2-7,NA,TGTGCAAGTCGCTCCACAGGGACAGGGCTATACGAGCAGTACTTC,CASRSTGTGLYEQYF
TRBD1,TRBV27,TRBJ1-4,once,TGTGCCAGCAGTTTATCTTCGGGGACAGCAACTAATGAAAAACTGTTTTTT,CASSLSSGTATNEKLFF
NA,TRBV21-1,TRBJ2-5,NA,TGTGCCAGCAGCAAAACCAGCGGGAGGGAACAAGAGACCCAGTACTTC,CASSKTSGREQETQYF
NA,TRBV2,TRBJ1-1,few,TGTGCCAGCGGAGCCCCCAGGGCCACTGAAGCTTTCTTT,CASGAPRATEAFF
NA,TRBV14,TRBJ1-1,NA,TGTGCCAGCAGCCAAGCAGGGATGAACACTGAAGCTTTCTTT,CASSQAGMNTEAFF
NA,TRBV5-6,TRBJ1-1,few,TGTGCCACGCAGGGGAACGTGAACACTGAAGCTTTCTTT,CATQGNVNTEAFF
NA,TRBV18,TRBJ1-4,NA,TGTGCCAGCTCACCAAAGCTAACCCTTAATGAAAAACTGTTTTTT,CASSPKLTLNEKLFF
NA,TRBV4-3,TRBJ2-7,NA,TGCGCCAGCAGCCCTGGGCTAGCGACTCGAGGTGTCTCCTACGAGCAGTACTTC,CASSPGLATRGVSYEQYF
TRBD2,TRBV7-2,TRBJ2-7,NA,TGTGCCAGCAGCAAAGGGACTAGCGCCTCCTACGAGCAGTACTTC,CASSKGTSASYEQYF
NA,TRBV5-1,TRBJ2-5,NA,TGCGCCAGCAGCGAGAGGGGGTGGGGGACCCAGTACTTC,CASSERGWGTQYF
TRBD2,TRBV7-2,TRBJ2-7,NA,TGTGCCAGCAGCATCATCCTAGCGGGGAGCTCCTACGAGCAGTACTTC,CASSIILAGSSYEQYF
TRBD1,TRBV5-1,TRBJ2-3,NA,TGCGCCAGCAGCTTGGTAGGGACAGGGCGCACAGATACGCAGTATTTT,CASSLVGTGRTDTQYF
TRBD2,TRBV11-3,TRBJ2-1,NA,TGTGCCAGCAGCTTCGTAGTAGCGGGAGAGCACGAGCAGTTCTTC,CASSFVVAGEHEQFF
TRBD1,TRBV9,TRBJ1-2,NA,TGTGCCAGCAGCACTGACAGGGACTATGGCTACACCTTC,CASSTDRDYGYTF
TRBD1,TRBV5-1,TRBJ1-2,NA,TGCGCCAGCAGCTTGGCCGGGACAGGGATTAACTATGGCTACACCTTC,CASSLAGTGINYGYTF
TRBD1,TRBV25-1,TRBJ2-5,NA,TGTGCCAGCAGTGGCAGGGGGCTTCCCCAAGAGACCCAGTACTTC,CASSGRGLPQETQYF
TRBD1,TRBV6-1,TRBJ1-3,NA,TGTGCCAGCAGGGGACAGGGGGTTTCTGGAAACACCATATATTTT,CASRGQGVSGNTIYF
TRBD2,TRBV19,TRBJ2-3,NA,TGTGCCAGTAGTACGGGACTAGCGGCTAGCACAGATACGCAGTATTTT,CASSTGLAASTDTQYF
TRBD1,TRBV18,TRBJ2-3,NA,TGTGCCAGCTCACCGAGACAGGGTGCCACAGATACGCAGTATTTT,CASSPRQGATDTQYF
TRBD2,TRBV29-1,TRBJ2-5,NA,TGCAGCGTGGGACTAGCGGGAAGGGAGACCCAGTACTTC,CSVGLAGRETQYF
TRBD1,TRBV5-1,TRBJ1-4,NA,TGCGCCAGCAGCTTGGACGGACAGGGGGAAGTTGAAAAACTGTTTTTT,CASSLDGQGEVEKLFF
TRBD2,TRBV5-1,TRBJ2-5,NA,TGCGCCAGCAGCCAAGGTTTGATTGCGGGAGCACACCAAGAGACCCAGTACTTC,CASSQGLIAGAHQETQYF
NA,TRBV6-6,TRBJ1-2,NA,TGTGCCAGCAGTCTTTCCGCCGGGGGTGGTGGCTACACCTTC,CASSLSAGGGGYTF
NA,TRBV2,TRBJ1-1,NA,TGTGCCAGCAGTACAGGGTGGAGTACTGAAGCTTTCTTT,CASSTGWSTEAFF
TRBD2,TRBV2,TRBJ2-2,NA,TGTGCCAGCAAAAAGAGGACTAGCGGGAGACTCGGGGAGCTGTTTTTT,CASKKRTSGRLGELFF
TRBD1,TRBV19,TRBJ2-1,NA,TGTGCCAGTAGTATTCCTGCAGGGGGCAACAATGAGCAGTTCTTC,CASSIPAGGNNEQFF
NA,TRBV11-3,TRBJ2-1,NA,TGTGCCAGCAGCTTTAACGGGAACGAGCAGTTCTTC,CASSFNGNEQFF
TRBD2,TRBV9,TRBJ2-1,NA,TGTGCCAGCAGCGTAGGTGGCCGGGTAGCGGGAGGGATCTCCTACAATGAGCAGTTCTTC,CASSVGGRVAGGISYNEQFF
NA,TRBV4-3,TRBJ1-2,NA,TGCGCCAGCAGCCGCACAGGGTTGTATGACGGCTACACCTTC,CASSRTGLYDGYTF
TRBD1,TRBV4-3,TRBJ2-3,NA,TGCGCCAGCAGCCATGGACAGGGTAACACAGATACGCAGTATTTT,CASSHGQGNTDTQYF
TRBD2,TRBV2,TRBJ2-2,many,TGTGCCAGCAGGAGGGGGGGGACTAGCCGAACCGGGGAGCTGTTTTTT,CASRRGGTSRTGELFF
TRBD2,TRBV19,TRBJ2-1,NA,TGTGCCAGTAGTATTAGAGGTGGACTAGCGGCTTACAATGAGCAGTTCTTC,CASSIRGGLAAYNEQFF
NA,TRBV28,TRBJ2-1,NA,TGTGCTCACAGCGGGCAGAGCGGTAACAATGAGCAGTTCTTC,CAHSGQSGNNEQFF